This T cell receptor beta chain is drawn from a study of shared clonotypes between healthy human individuals. As for the study in general: Per donor, three plates held CD4 naive cells, three held CD4 memory, two held CD8 naive and one held CD8 memory.

The assay was immunoSEQ multiplex PCR, and TCRdb's table has in-frame clones only and misses some. The sample has about 2 million clones, 85% to 95% seen once. A word on this clone: Antigen unknown.

Whole-study findings and limits: Blood alone was sampled, and tissue repertoires likely differ. The authors expected sequencing depth to affect clonotype sharing among donors.

Germline CDR1 reads SGHRS; CDR2 reads YFSETQ. This CDR3 region has 12 residues. The V gene lost 0 bases and the J gene lost 10 bases, with 11 bases spanning the gap. The specimen was naive CD4+ T cells sorted from blood. The subset denotes: CD45RA+ positively selected. This clonotype was sampled from a man younger than 35 in good health. The chain couples TRBV5-1 to TRBJ2-7; maybe TRBD1 (5 bases). The CDR3 protein is CASSLEDNQQYF. Here the CDR3 DNA reads TGCGCCAGCAGCTTGGAGGACAACCAACAGTACTTC.